This T cell receptor beta chain was found in a study of CD4 T cells in relation to SARS-CoV-2 and coronaviruses. The overall study: No peptide or an HIV-1 Nef peptide pool served as negative control.

CD4+ T cells from unexposed donors were obtained before the COVID-19 pandemic (2011-2018). CD4+ T cells were isolated from the cells after more than nine days of culture. Testing used SARS-CoV-2 S/N and four cold-coronavirus spikes on unexposed-donor CD4+ T cells, cells permitting. Germline V CDR1 and CDR2: SGHRS, YFSETQ. Trimming removed 4 bases from V and 4 bases from J, with 19 bases in between. This CDR3 has 16 amino acids. Concerning this clone itself: Its matching antigen is unknown.

Measured with immunoSEQ multiplex PCR; TCRdb has only the in-frame clones, and not every one. Seen here are roughly 26,000 clones, roughly 70% observed once, and the top ten hold roughly 13%. This chain joins TRBV5-1 and TRBJ2-3, with no clear D. This clonotype was sampled from a human donor in good health. Sample: CD4+ T cells from PBMCs, cultured in vitro. The CDR3 sequence is CASSPVDVGLADTQYF. The CDR3 bases are TGCGCCAGCAGCCCGGTGGACGTCGGTCTCGCAGATACGCAGTATTTT.